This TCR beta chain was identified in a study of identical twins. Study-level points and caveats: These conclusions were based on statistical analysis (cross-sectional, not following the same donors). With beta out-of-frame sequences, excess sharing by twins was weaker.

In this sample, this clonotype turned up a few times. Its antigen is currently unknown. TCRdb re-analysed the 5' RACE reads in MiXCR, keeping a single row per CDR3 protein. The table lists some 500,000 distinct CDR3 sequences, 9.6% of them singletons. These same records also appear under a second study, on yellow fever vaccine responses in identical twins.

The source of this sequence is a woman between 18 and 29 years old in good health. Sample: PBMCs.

The DNA for the CDR3 is TGTGCCAGCAGCGGTGCCGGGACAGGCACAGATACGCAGTATTTT. It specifies CASSGAGTGTDTQYF. The rearrangement joins TRBV9 to TRBJ2-3, with 7 bases identical to TRBD1. The CDR3 length is 15 residues. Germline CDR1 is SGDLS and CDR2 is YYNGEE. Losses at the gene ends were 3 bases for V and 1 base for J; bases not matched to a gene: 5.